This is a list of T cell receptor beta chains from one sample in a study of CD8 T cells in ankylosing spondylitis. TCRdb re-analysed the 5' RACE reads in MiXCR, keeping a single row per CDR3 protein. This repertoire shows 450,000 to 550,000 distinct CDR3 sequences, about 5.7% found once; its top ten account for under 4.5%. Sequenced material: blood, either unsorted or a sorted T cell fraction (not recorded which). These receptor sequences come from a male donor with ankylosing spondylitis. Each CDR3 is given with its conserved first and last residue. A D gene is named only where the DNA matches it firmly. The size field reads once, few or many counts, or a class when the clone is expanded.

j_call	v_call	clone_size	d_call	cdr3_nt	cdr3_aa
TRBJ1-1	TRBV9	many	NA	TGTGCCAGCAGCGTAGCTATTGACAGGTCGGCTTTCTTT	CASSVAIDRSAFF
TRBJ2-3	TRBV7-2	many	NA	TGTGCCAGCAGCTTGCCGTGGCGCACTCCAGATACGCAGTATTTT	CASSLPWRTPDTQYF
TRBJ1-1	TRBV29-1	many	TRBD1	TGCAGCGCCTTTAGGACAGGGATGACTGAAGCTTTCTTT	CSAFRTGMTEAFF
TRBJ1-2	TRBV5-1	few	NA	TGCGCCAGCAGCCTCCTCGGGGCAGGCTACACCTTC	CASSLLGAGYTF
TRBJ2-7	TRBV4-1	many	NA	TGCGCCAGCAGCCAAGAAGGTAGGACGACCTTC	CASSQEGRTTF
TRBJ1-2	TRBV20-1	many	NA	TGCAGTGGGGGTTATGGCTACACCTTC	CSGGYGYTF
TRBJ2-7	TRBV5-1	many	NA	TGCGCCAGCAGCTCGTCCGGGACAACCTACGAGCAGTACTTC	CASSSSGTTYEQYF
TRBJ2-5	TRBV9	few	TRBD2	TGTGCCAGCGCAGCGGGAGTGGGGGAGACCCAGTACTTC	CASAAGVGETQYF
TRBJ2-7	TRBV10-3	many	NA	TGTGCCATCAGTGCCGGGTTCTACGAGCAGTACTTC	CAISAGFYEQYF
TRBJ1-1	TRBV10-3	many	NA	TGTGCCATCAGTGAGGAGGTGGGCAGCTACACTGAAGCTTTCTTT	CAISEEVGSYTEAFF
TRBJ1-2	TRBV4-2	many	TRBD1	TGTGCCAGCAGCCAAGATACGGGACAGGGGGCCAATGGCTACACCTTC	CASSQDTGQGANGYTF
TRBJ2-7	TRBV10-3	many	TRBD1	TGTGCCATCAGTGAGTCGGACAGGGGGGCCTACGAGCAGTACTTC	CAISESDRGAYEQYF
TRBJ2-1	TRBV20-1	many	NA	TGCAGTGCTAGAGATCAACCCGAAAAGGGGAGCAATGAGCAGTTCTTC	CSARDQPEKGSNEQFF
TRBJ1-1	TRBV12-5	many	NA	TGTGCTAGTGCCCTCGGAGTGTACACTGAAGCTTTCTTT	CASALGVYTEAFF
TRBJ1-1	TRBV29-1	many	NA	TGCAGCGTTGGAGGCGTTATATCCACTGAAGCTTTCTTT	CSVGGVISTEAFF